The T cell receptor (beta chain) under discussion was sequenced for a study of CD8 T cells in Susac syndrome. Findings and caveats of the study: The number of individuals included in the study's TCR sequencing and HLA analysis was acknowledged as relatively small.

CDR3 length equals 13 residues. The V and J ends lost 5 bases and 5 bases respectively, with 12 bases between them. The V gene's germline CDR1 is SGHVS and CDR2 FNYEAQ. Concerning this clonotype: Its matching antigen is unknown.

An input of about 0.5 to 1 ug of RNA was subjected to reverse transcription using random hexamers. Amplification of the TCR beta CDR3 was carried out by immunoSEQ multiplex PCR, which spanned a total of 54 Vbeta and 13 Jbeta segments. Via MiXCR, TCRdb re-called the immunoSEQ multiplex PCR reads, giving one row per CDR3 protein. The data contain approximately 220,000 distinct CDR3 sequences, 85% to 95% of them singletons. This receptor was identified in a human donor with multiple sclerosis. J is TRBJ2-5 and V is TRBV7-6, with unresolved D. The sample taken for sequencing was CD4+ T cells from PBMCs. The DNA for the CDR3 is TGTGCCAGCAGCCCAGAGGTCTGGGAGACCCAGTACTTC. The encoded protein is CASSPEVWETQYF.